The subject of this entry is one TCR beta chain. What it binds is not known. The entry originates in a study of Ad26.COV2.S vaccination and SARS-CoV-2 variants. Profiling relied on immunoSEQ multiplex PCR, and the TCRdb table lists in-frame clones only, not all of them. The repertoire consists of 350,000 to 400,000 clones, with around 85% occurring once and the leading ten covering more than 3%. General study findings and limits: The breadth of spike-specific CD8+ and CD4+ T cell responses after vaccination was reportedly substantial.

The germline CDR1 and CDR2 sequences are SGHKS and YYEKEE (reference sequence). Trimming left V 4 bases short and J 4 bases short, with 14 bases between. There are 14 residues in the CDR3. Noted treatment: roughly 20 received Ad26.COV2.S at low or high dose, single or two shots; about 5 received placebo; per-sample allocation not given. Vaccine and placebo recipients were sampled on day 63 after the first injection. A Boston donor was an adult aged 18-55 years. An Ad26 vector carrying the Wuhan-strain SARS-CoV-2 spike served as the vaccine. The chain has TRBV5-5 and TRBJ2-5; TRBD1 is a possible D gene (5 bases). The source of this sequence is a person aged 18-65 years who received the Ad26.COV2.S COVID-19 vaccine or a placebo. Sequences were derived from peripheral blood, sampled in a trial of Ad26.COV2.S vaccine versus placebo. Here the CDR3 DNA reads TGTGCCAGCAGCCCTGACAGCTACCGAGAGACCCAGTACTTC. The encoded protein is CASSPDSYRETQYF.